This entry describes one T cell receptor (beta chain). What it recognizes is unknown. Per the germline V gene, CDR1 is SGHRS and CDR2 is YFSETQ. V was clipped by 4 bases and J by 6 bases; unmatched bases: 1. This CDR3 has 12 residues. This sample stems from a study of human thymus T cells. Whole-study results and caveats: Thymic repertoires of unrelated individuals were reported in related research to overlap highly. Blood and thymic repertoires both appeared biased in V and J gene usage.

From resections taken during corrective heart surgery, the thymus tissue was obtained. All donors were healthy Finnish infants who were undergoing corrective surgery to treat congenital heart defects. Sequencing was performed with immunoSEQ multiplex PCR; in TCRdb, only in-frame clones are kept and a portion is missing. This table has roughly 130,000 clones, 90% to 95% appearing once. The sequence came from a boy in the first two years of life with a congenital heart defect but otherwise immunologically healthy. The specimen sequenced was thymus tissue. The chain links TRBV5-1 to TRBJ1-3; 7 nucleotides agree with TRBD1. This CDR3 is CASSDRENTIYF. The CDR3 DNA follows: TGCGCCAGCAGCGACAGGGAAAACACCATATATTTT.